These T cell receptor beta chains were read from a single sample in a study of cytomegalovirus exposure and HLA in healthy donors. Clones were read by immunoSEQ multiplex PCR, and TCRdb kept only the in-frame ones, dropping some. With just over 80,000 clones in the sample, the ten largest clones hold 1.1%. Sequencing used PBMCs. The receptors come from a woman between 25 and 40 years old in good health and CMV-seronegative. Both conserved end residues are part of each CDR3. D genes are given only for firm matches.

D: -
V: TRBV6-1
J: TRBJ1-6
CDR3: CASTPLQSYNSPLHF
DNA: TGTGCCAGCACTCCCTTACAGAGCTATAATTCACCCCTCCACTTT

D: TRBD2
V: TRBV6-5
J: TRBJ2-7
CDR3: CASSYSSGNAYEQYF
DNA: TGTGCCAGCAGTTACTCCAGCGGGAACGCCTACGAGCAGTACTTC

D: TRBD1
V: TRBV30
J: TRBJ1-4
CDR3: CAWSGGQHNEKLFF
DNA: TGTGCCTGGTCAGGGGGACAGCATAATGAAAAACTGTTTTTT

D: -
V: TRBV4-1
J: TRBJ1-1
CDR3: CASSQGTEMNTEAFF
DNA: TGCGCCAGCAGCCAAGGGACAGAGATGAACACTGAAGCTTTCTTT

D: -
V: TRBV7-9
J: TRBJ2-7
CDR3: CASSLEGRREQYF
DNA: TGTGCCAGCAGCTTGGAGGGGCGCCGGGAGCAGTACTTC

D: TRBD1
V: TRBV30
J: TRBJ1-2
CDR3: CAWSSPGQGNYGYTF
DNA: TGTGCCTGGAGTTCCCCGGGACAGGGCAACTATGGCTACACCTTC

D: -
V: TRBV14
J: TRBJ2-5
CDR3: CASSQSRGETQYF
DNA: TGTGCCAGCAGCCAATCCAGGGGTGAGACCCAGTACTTC

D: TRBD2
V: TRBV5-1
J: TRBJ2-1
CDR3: CASSLVRGGSYEQFF
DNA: TGCGCCAGCAGCTTGGTGCGGGGGGGCTCCTATGAGCAGTTCTTC

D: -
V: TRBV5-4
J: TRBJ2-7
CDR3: CASSLEGTGAYEQYF
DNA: TGTGCCAGCAGCTTGGAAGGGACTGGGGCCTACGAGCAGTACTTC

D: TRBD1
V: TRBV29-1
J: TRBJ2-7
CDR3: CSALGWTGAAYEQYF
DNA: TGCAGCGCCCTGGGATGGACAGGGGCCGCCTACGAGCAGTACTTC

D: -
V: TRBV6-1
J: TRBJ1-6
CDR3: CASSERGQEGSPLHF
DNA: TGTGCCAGCAGTGAAAGGGGTCAGGAAGGCTCACCCCTCCACTTT

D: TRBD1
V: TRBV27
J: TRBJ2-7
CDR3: CASSMGAGQVAYEQYF
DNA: TGTGCCAGCAGTATGGGGGCAGGACAGGTCGCCTACGAGCAGTACTTC

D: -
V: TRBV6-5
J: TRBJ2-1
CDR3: CASSRGYNEQFF
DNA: TGTGCCAGCAGCCGGGGTTACAATGAGCAGTTCTTC

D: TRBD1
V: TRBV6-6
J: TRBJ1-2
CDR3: CASSSRGPLNGYTF
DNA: TGTGCCAGCAGTTCCAGGGGGCCGCTAAATGGCTACACCTTC

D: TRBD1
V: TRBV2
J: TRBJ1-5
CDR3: CASSPRTGGGNQPQHF
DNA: TGTGCCAGCAGTCCCCGGACAGGGGGGGGCAATCAGCCCCAGCATTTT

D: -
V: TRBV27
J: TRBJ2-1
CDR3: CASSPTFSVEGEQFF
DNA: TGTGCCAGCAGTCCCACTTTTAGCGTTGAGGGTGAGCAGTTCTTC

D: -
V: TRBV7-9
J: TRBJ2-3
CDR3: CATAGSKDTQYF
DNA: TGTGCCACCGCGGGCTCAAAGGATACGCAGTATTTT

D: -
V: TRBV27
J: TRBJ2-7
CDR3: CASSPSGTYEQYF
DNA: TGTGCCAGCAGTCCCTCGGGTACCTACGAGCAGTACTTC

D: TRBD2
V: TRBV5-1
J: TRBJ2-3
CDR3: CASSPGTSVDTQYF
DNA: TGCGCCAGCAGCCCGGGGACTAGCGTCGATACGCAGTATTTT

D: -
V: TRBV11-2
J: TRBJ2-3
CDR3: CASSQDVSGERTDTQYF
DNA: TGTGCCAGCAGCCAAGACGTCTCAGGGGAGCGCACAGATACGCAGTATTTT

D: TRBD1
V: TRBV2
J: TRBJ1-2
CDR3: CASSEEGTGVRGYTF
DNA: TGTGCCAGCAGTGAAGAAGGGACAGGGGTTAGGGGCTACACCTTC

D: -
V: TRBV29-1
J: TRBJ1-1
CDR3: CSVDTVSDTEAFF
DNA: TGCAGCGTTGATACAGTGAGTGACACTGAAGCTTTCTTT

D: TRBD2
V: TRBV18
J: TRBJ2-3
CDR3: CASSPQTSGGTDTQYF
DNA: TGTGCCAGCTCACCCCAGACTAGCGGGGGGACAGATACGCAGTATTTT

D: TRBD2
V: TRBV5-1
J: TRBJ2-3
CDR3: CASSFAGDTDTQYF
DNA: TGCGCCAGCAGCTTCGCGGGGGACACAGATACGCAGTATTTT

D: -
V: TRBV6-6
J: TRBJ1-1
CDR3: CASSYLELNTEAFF
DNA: TGTGCCAGCAGTTATTTGGAGTTGAACACTGAAGCTTTCTTT

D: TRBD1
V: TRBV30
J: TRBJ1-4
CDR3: CAWNDWGTANEKLFF
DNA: TGTGCCTGGAATGATTGGGGGACAGCTAATGAAAAACTGTTTTTT

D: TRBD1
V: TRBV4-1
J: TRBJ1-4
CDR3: CASSHMTGMEEKLFF
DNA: TGCGCCAGCAGCCACATGACAGGGATGGAAGAAAAACTGTTTTTT

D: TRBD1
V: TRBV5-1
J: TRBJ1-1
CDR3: CASSSKTGVQAFF
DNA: TGCGCCAGCAGCTCCAAGACAGGGGTACAGGCTTTCTTT

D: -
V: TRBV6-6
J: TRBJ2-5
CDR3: CASSPLFGGETQYF
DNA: TGTGCCAGCAGCCCCCTCTTTGGGGGGGAGACCCAGTACTTC

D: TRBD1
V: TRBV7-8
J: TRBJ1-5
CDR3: CASSRDRDNQPQHF
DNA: TGTGCCAGCAGCCGCGACAGGGACAATCAGCCCCAGCATTTT

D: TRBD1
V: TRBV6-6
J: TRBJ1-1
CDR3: CASSVPRQGMNTEAFF
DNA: TGTGCCAGTAGTGTCCCAAGACAGGGCATGAACACTGAAGCTTTCTTT

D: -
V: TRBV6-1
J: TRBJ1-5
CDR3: CASSEARQANNQPQHF
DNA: TGTGCCAGCAGTGAAGCGCGCCAGGCCAACAATCAGCCCCAGCATTTT

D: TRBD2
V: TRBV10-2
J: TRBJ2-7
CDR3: CASRGGLAYEQYF
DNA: TGCGCCAGCCGGGGGGGACTAGCCTACGAGCAGTACTTC

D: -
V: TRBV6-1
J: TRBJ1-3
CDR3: CASQSRASGNTIYF
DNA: TGTGCCAGCCAGAGCAGGGCCTCTGGAAACACCATATATTTT

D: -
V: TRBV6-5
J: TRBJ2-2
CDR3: CARSRGGELFF
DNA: TGTGCCAGAAGTCGGGGCGGGGAGCTGTTTTTT